This is a list of T cell receptor beta chains from one sample in a study of blood T cell repertoires in COVID-19. TCRdb keeps only in-frame clones here, not all; method: immunoSEQ multiplex PCR. Among almost 70,000 clones listed, 70% to 90% were seen once. The material sequenced was peripheral blood. These receptors were taken from an older woman with acute or convalescent COVID-19. CDR3s leave out the opening cysteine and the closing phenylalanine or tryptophan.

j_call	v_call	cdr3_aa
TRBJ1-4	TRBV14	ASSQDRTAHREKLF
TRBJ2-2	TRBV12-3/TRBV12-4	ASSPFGELF
TRBJ2-3	TRBV7-9	ASSLQQGPDTQY
TRBJ1-2	TRBV14	ASSQGASFVYGYT
TRBJ1-1	TRBV5-5	ASSPIRGLNTEAF
TRBJ2-3	TRBV6-5	ASTYTGTTRTDTQY
TRBJ1-2	TRBV7-9	ASTGTGNYGYT
TRBJ1-5	TRBV23-1	ASSPDREKDQPQH
TRBJ2-7	TRBV29-1	SVWTSGRANEQY
TRBJ1-1	TRBV27	ASSVLTGTTEAF
TRBJ1-1	TRBV5-1	ASTGLINTEAF
TRBJ1-1	TRBV19	ASSKARTANTEAF
TRBJ1-1	TRBV19	ASSITGGNEAF
TRBJ2-7	TRBV5-8	ASSLSGASRYYEQY
TRBJ1-1	TRBV7-2	ASRFAGGLIAF
TRBJ1-5	TRBV2	ASSVGAKGNQPQH
TRBJ1-6	TRBV7-2	ASSLAARGGSPSLH
TRBJ2-2	TRBV24-1	ATSVLTATNTGELF
TRBJ2-6	TRBV18	ASSPGAGNSGANVLT
TRBJ2-7	TRBV5-1	ASRWAGGSYEQY
TRBJ1-5	TRBV27	ASSPWTGGALYSNQPQH
TRBJ1-5	TRBV4-3	ASSQELKVTGDQPQH
TRBJ1-3	TRBV25-1	ASSLRGLNQGNTIY
TRBJ2-7	TRBV3-1/TRBV3-2	ASSLRTVSYEQY
TRBJ1-4	TRBV9	ASSVSGGNEKLF
TRBJ1-3	TRBV21-1	ASSDKWGVSGNTIY
TRBJ1-6	TRBV19	ASSPRDSGNSPLH
TRBJ1-2	TRBV7-2	ASSSIFTGIYGYT
TRBJ1-2	TRBV5-1	ASSSTGGDYGYT
TRBJ1-4	TRBV9	ASSVGGLLNEKLF
TRBJ1-2	TRBV6-5	ASSLDRGAGYT
TRBJ1-2	TRBV7-8	ASSLDSYGYT
TRBJ1-1	TRBV6-2/TRBV6-3	ASSYFRTGVRTEAF
TRBJ1-2	TRBV11-2	ASSPQGTNYGYT
TRBJ2-1	TRBV28	ASSLTAGNEQF
TRBJ2-5	TRBV28	ASSFKSETQY
TRBJ2-4	TRBV5-1	ASSSGTSVEGIQY
TRBJ2-2	TRBV2	ASVGGGKNTGELF
TRBJ1-6	TRBV7-8	ASSLVHSYNSPLH
TRBJ1-1	TRBV5-1	ASSSTLPLNTEAF
TRBJ2-2	TRBV10-3	AIGTGITGELF
TRBJ1-3	TRBV7-8	ASSLAQGENTIY
TRBJ1-1	TRBV10-3	AISDGSHQVAF
TRBJ2-1	TRBV7-9	ASSVPPGSSLYNEQF
TRBJ1-2	TRBV6-2/TRBV6-3	ASSYVQHPSANYGYT
TRBJ1-2	TRBV3-1/TRBV3-2	ASSPQGRNYGYT
TRBJ2-7	TRBV5-1	ASSLGQGGDEQY
TRBJ1-6	TRBV6-5	ASRLDRGENSPLH
TRBJ2-5	TRBV9	ASSVGGTAGGLETQY
TRBJ1-5	TRBV7-2	ASRNRGYGQPQH
TRBJ1-2	TRBV24-1	ATSDPGQGAYGYT
TRBJ1-2	TRBV13	ASSPTGTEYGYT
TRBJ1-2	TRBV29-1	SVGRGQSYGYT